Below, one TCR beta chain is given with its context. This sample stems from a study of CXCR3-negative and CXCR3-positive naive CD8 T cells. Naive CD8+ T cells carried a CD45RO-CCR7+CD27+CD95- phenotype. Per the germline V gene, CDR1 is SEHNR and CDR2 is FQNEAQ (reference sequence). The CDR3 length is 12 residues. UMI-labeled 5' RACE TRB cDNA libraries were prepared from the cells. No DNA is given; TCRdb re-called the 5' RACE reads and lists each CDR3 protein once. The sample has 45,000 to 65,000 distinct CDR3 sequences; the top ten hold approximately 1.6%. Input material: naive CXCR3- CD8+ T cells from blood. The subset here: CD45RO-CCR7+CD27+CD95- naive CD8+ T cells lacking CXCR3 (TNR3-). This clonotype was obtained from a human donor in good health. Some clones in this sample may be carry-over from other donors' samples. The chain joins TRBV7-9 to TRBJ2-5; there is no DNA to check the TCRdb D call of TRBD1. CDR3 residues: CASGTGGETQYF.